What follows is one T cell receptor beta chain and its context. The antigen is undetermined. Per the germline V gene, CDR1 is GTSNPN and CDR2 is SVGIG (reference sequence). Deletions cut 8 bases from V and 5 bases from J, with 10 bases between. CDR3 size: 11 residues. Measured with immunoSEQ multiplex PCR; TCRdb has only the in-frame clones, and not every one. The table has under 350,000 clones, about 86% seen once. This entry belongs to a study of cytomegalovirus exposure and HLA in healthy donors. Study information: Later, an analysis reported that the 130 or so validation repertoires had used the same platform as the 550 to 750 first-cohort repertoires.

Regarding the study as a whole: First-cohort TCR clusters tended to co-occur in the approximately 110 validation repertoires, a later analysis found. The study labeled about 160 TCR beta chains cytomegalovirus-associated. It was reported that the classifier diagnosed cytomegalovirus status with high specificity and sensitivity in both the original and validation cohorts.

This TCR derives from a woman under 30 in good health and CMV-seronegative. Sequenced input: PBMCs. This chain joins TRBV30 and TRBJ2-1, with D hard to call. The CDR3 DNA is TGTGCCAGTAGCCTCGACAATGAGCAGTTCTTC. Amino acids: CASSLDNEQFF.